This is a list of T cell receptor beta chains from one sample in a study of T cells in Graves' hyperthyroidism and ophthalmopathy. TCRdb independently ran MiXCR on the multiplex PCR reads; one entry per CDR3 protein. The sample contains under 800,000 distinct CDR3 sequences, roughly 15% of which appear only once. The sample comprised blood. These TCRs come from a woman in her late teens or twenties with Graves' hyperthyroidism. Each CDR3 is given with its conserved first and last residue. Each record gives: V gene, D gene, clone size, J gene, CDR3 DNA, CDR3 protein. A D gene is named only where the DNA matches it firmly. Size is stated for part of the rows, as once, few or many counts, or as a class when the clone is expanded.

V: TRBV19; D: TRBD1; size: few; J: TRBJ2-7; DNA: TGTGCCAGTAGTATAGATGTCGGGACAGGGGCCTACGAGCAGTACTTC; CDR3: CASSIDVGTGAYEQYF
V: TRBV28; D: -; size: many; J: TRBJ1-4; DNA: TGTGCCAGCAGTACACAGGGTGAAAAACTGTTTTTT; CDR3: CASSTQGEKLFF
V: TRBV13; D: TRBD2; size: many; J: TRBJ2-5; DNA: TGTGCCAGCAGCTTATCCAAAGCGGGAGGGCTGGAGACCCAGTACTTC; CDR3: CASSLSKAGGLETQYF
V: TRBV30; D: TRBD1; size: many; J: TRBJ2-7; DNA: TGTGCCGCCTCCGGGACAGGGGACTACGAGCAGTACTTC; CDR3: CAASGTGDYEQYF
V: TRBV15; D: -; size: -; J: TRBJ1-4; DNA: TGTGCCACCAGCAACTGGAGAGGGATGAATGAAAAACTGTTTTTT; CDR3: CATSNWRGMNEKLFF
V: TRBV20-1; D: -; size: few; J: TRBJ2-7; DNA: TGCAGTGCTAGAGTCGTAGGAGGGGGTGGCGAGCAGTACTTC; CDR3: CSARVVGGGGEQYF
V: TRBV4-1; D: TRBD1; size: -; J: TRBJ1-2; DNA: TGCGCCAGCAGCCAAGAAGAGCCCCCAGGGGGGGGCTATGGCTACACCTTC; CDR3: CASSQEEPPGGGYGYTF
V: TRBV14; D: TRBD1; size: -; J: TRBJ2-1; DNA: TGTGCCAGCAGCCAATTACCCAGGGGGCAGGACTACAATGAGCAGTTCTTC; CDR3: CASSQLPRGQDYNEQFF
V: TRBV7-8; D: -; size: many; J: TRBJ2-1; DNA: TGTGCCAGCAGCGTGTTGGCGGACCCACCCATGGCAGATGAGCAGTTCTTC; CDR3: CASSVLADPPMADEQFF
V: TRBV7-8; D: TRBD1; size: few; J: TRBJ2-2; DNA: TGTGCCAGCAGCGAAGAAACGGAGCACAGGGGCGGGGAGCTGTTTTTT; CDR3: CASSEETEHRGGELFF
V: TRBV7-2; D: TRBD1; size: many; J: TRBJ2-7; DNA: TGTGCCAGCAGCCATCGACAGGGGACCTACGAGCAGTACTTC; CDR3: CASSHRQGTYEQYF
V: TRBV28; D: -; size: many; J: TRBJ1-5; DNA: TGTGCCAGCAGTTTCTTGGATAATAGCAATCAGCCCCAGCATTTT; CDR3: CASSFLDNSNQPQHF
V: TRBV28; D: -; size: many; J: TRBJ2-7; DNA: TGTGCCAGCAGCTCTGGGATATACGAGCAGTACTTC; CDR3: CASSSGIYEQYF
V: TRBV20-1; D: TRBD2; size: many; J: TRBJ2-7; DNA: TGCAGTGCAACACATCTCTACGGGAGCGGGGTCTACGAGCAGTACTTC; CDR3: CSATHLYGSGVYEQYF
V: TRBV12-3/TRBV12-4; D: TRBD1; size: -; J: TRBJ1-2; DNA: TGTGCCAGCAGTTGGACAGGACCCTATGGCTACACCTTC; CDR3: CASSWTGPYGYTF
V: TRBV9; D: -; size: many; J: TRBJ1-1; DNA: TGTGCCAGCAGCGGCGGGAAACACACTGAAGCTTTCTTT; CDR3: CASSGGKHTEAFF
V: TRBV10-1; D: TRBD2; size: few; J: TRBJ2-1; DNA: TGCGCCAGCAGTGACTGGGGACTAGCGGGAGCCAATGAGCAGTTCTTC; CDR3: CASSDWGLAGANEQFF
V: TRBV9; D: TRBD1; size: -; J: TRBJ2-1; DNA: TGTGCCAGCAGCCCCCGCGAGACAGGGTTTTCCTACAATGAGCAGTTCTTC; CDR3: CASSPRETGFSYNEQFF